Listed below are T cell receptor beta chains from one sample, sequenced in a study of OX40 agonist ivuxolimab in advanced cancers. Assay used: immunoSEQ multiplex PCR; TCRdb lists only in-frame clones, some missing. Here the sample spans 66,000 or so clones, about four fifths being singletons. Here the sequenced sample was CD4+ or CD8+ T cells sorted from blood, taken in a trial of the OX40 agonist ivuxolimab. These receptors were collected from an adult with an advanced solid tumor such as melanoma, head and neck, liver or kidney cancer. The CDR3 runs from the conserved cysteine through the conserved F or W.

cdr3_aa j_call v_call
CASSPGRLGEFRDTQYF TRBJ2-3 TRBV4-1
CASLRRGLPEAFF TRBJ1-1 TRBV6-6
CASSPRTGTAAFF TRBJ1-1 TRBV7-8
CASSQQGLVQETQYF TRBJ2-5 TRBV6-1
CASSRNKGTVFNYGYTF TRBJ1-2 TRBV11-2
CASSGGGAEEEQYF TRBJ2-7 TRBV9
CAWTRDMERTQYF TRBJ2-5 TRBV30
CASRETSGVQETQYF TRBJ2-5 TRBV5-1
CASSLATANTEAFF TRBJ1-1 TRBV7-6
CASSSRAGVEQYF TRBJ2-7 TRBV5-1
CASSLGLAGGYGGELFF TRBJ2-2 TRBV5-4
CASSSMAYLGAFF TRBJ1-1 TRBV7-8
CASSDSASGWSTDTQYF TRBJ2-3 TRBV6-4
CASSLALSYEQYF TRBJ2-7 TRBV7-2
CASSYLITGENGYTF TRBJ1-2 TRBV6-5
CASRAAVLSTDTQYF TRBJ2-3 TRBV7-2
CASSFMGEETQYF TRBJ2-5 TRBV11-3
CAWSSGTGGAETQYF TRBJ2-5 TRBV30
CASNPPFLAGGMDNEQFF TRBJ2-1 TRBV2
CASSLPSGSSVTVGEQYF TRBJ2-7 TRBV19
CASSIAGQFLGGYTF TRBJ1-2 TRBV19
CASSLVAGESYEQYF TRBJ2-7 TRBV5-1
CASSSLQGAYEKLFF TRBJ1-4 TRBV19
CASSLGGSSGNEQFF TRBJ2-1 TRBV11-3
CAISVDGPYEQYF TRBJ2-7 TRBV10-3
CASSVGSSYEQYF TRBJ2-7 TRBV27
CASSIMTDTGELFF TRBJ2-2 TRBV19
CASSYSRRSYEQYF TRBJ2-7 TRBV6-5
CASSLNGGRTNEKLFF TRBJ1-4 TRBV7-6
CASSLKSLGPQFF TRBJ2-1 TRBV7-8
CASKTGNGYEQYF TRBJ2-7 TRBV28
CSGGEAPGRAFF TRBJ1-1 TRBV29-1
CSVVVGYGYTF TRBJ1-2 TRBV29-1
CASTMGGTGDYEQYF TRBJ2-7 TRBV7-9
CASRTSLANEQFF TRBJ2-1 TRBV25-1
CASSDTRTSGENNEQFF TRBJ2-1 TRBV27
CASTKLPDRGEAFF TRBJ1-1 TRBV2
CASSIIPRQGAGYTF TRBJ1-2 TRBV19
CASSLGPVYSGNTIYF TRBJ1-3 TRBV7-9
CAIKPGEENEQFF TRBJ2-1 TRBV10-3
CASSARTGRQETQYF TRBJ2-5 TRBV18
CASSPDPTSAPWSEQFF TRBJ2-1 TRBV7-9
CASSLGAQGAGTGELFF TRBJ2-2 TRBV7-3
CASSGLAGVLGNEQFF TRBJ2-1 TRBV4-1
CAIRDRDYEQYF TRBJ2-7 TRBV10-3
CASSSETAGSNYGYTF TRBJ1-2 TRBV18
CASAGPALTEAFF TRBJ1-1 TRBV19
CASSVGTGSYTQYF TRBJ2-3 TRBV9
CASSYSGNTDTQYF TRBJ2-3 TRBV5-4
CASSSPTGRGETQYF TRBJ2-5 TRBV28
CASSLLRSSYEQYF TRBJ2-7 TRBV5-8
CASKVGSGSPRKDEQFF TRBJ2-1 TRBV27
CASRRTGVTGANVLTF TRBJ2-6 TRBV19